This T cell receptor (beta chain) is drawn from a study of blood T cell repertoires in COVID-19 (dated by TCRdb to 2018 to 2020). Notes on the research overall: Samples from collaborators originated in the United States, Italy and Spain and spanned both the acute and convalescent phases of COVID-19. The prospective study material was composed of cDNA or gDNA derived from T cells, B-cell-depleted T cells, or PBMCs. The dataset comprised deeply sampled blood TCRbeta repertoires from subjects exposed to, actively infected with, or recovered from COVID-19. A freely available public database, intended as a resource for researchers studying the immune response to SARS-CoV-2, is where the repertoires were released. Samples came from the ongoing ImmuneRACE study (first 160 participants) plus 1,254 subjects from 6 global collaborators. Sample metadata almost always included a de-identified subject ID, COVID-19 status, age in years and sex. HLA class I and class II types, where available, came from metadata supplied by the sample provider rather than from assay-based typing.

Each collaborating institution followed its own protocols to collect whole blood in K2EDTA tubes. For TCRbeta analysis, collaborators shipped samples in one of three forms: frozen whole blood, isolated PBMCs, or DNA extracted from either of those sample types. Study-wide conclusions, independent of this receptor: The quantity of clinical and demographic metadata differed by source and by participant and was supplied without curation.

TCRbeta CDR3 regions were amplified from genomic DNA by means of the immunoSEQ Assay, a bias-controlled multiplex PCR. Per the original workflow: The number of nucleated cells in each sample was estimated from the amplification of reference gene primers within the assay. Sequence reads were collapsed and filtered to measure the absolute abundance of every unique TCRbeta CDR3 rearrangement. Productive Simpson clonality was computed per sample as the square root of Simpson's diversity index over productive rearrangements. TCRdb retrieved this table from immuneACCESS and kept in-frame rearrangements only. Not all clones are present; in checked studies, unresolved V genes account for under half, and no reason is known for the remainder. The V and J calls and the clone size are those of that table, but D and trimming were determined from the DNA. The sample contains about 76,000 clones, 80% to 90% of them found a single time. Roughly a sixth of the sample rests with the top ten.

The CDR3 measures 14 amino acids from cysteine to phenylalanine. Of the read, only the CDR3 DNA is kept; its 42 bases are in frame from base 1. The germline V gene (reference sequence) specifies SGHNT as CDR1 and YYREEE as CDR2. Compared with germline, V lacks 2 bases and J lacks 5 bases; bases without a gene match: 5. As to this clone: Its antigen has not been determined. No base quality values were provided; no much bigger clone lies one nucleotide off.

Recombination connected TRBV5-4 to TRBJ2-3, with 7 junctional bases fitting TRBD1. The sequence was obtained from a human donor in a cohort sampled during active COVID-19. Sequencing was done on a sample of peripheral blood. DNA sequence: TGTGCCAGCAGCTTTGGACAGGTGGGAGATACGCAGTATTTT. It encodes CASSFGQVGDTQYF.